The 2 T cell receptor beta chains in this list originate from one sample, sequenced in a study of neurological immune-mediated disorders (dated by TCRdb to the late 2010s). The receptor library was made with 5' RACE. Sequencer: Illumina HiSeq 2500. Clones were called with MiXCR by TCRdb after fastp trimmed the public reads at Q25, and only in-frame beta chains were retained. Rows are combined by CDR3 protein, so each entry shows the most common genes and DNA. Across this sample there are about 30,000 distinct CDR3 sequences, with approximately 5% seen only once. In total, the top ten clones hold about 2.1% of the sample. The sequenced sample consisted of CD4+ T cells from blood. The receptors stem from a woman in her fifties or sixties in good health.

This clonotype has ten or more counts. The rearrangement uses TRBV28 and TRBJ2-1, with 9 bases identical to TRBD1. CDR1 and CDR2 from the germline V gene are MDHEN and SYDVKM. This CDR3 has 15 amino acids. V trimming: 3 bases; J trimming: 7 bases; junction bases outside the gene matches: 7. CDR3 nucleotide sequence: TGTGCCAGCAGTTTGGGGACAGGGAGAAAGAATGAGCAGTTCTTC. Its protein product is CASSLGTGRKNEQFF.

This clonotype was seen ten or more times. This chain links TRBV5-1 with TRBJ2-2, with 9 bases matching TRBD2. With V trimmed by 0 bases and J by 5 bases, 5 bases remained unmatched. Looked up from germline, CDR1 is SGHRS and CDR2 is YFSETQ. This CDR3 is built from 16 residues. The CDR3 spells CASSLERSGGTGELFF. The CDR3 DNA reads TGCGCCAGCAGCTTGGAGAGGAGCGGGGGGACCGGGGAGCTGTTTTTT.